This T cell receptor beta chain came from a study of cytomegalovirus exposure and HLA in healthy donors. Study-level background: T cells numbering around 180 million yielded some 110 million unique TCR beta sequences in an earlier analysis. Study-wide results and caveats: In an earlier analysis, most TCR beta V segments were productive about 87% or about 30% of the time. Cytomegalovirus-associated status was assigned to some 160 TCR beta chains. Sequencing depth across donors, presence/absence analyses assumed, was roughly uniform.

With respect to this clone: Antigen specificity is unknown.

The PCR used 60 Vbeta and 13 Jbeta primers. The data were produced by immunoSEQ multiplex PCR, yet TCRdb's version contains in-frame clones alone and is incomplete. The sample consists of about 160,000 clones, more than 80% of them appearing once. This receptor was taken from a woman aged 50 to 60 in good health and CMV-seronegative. Sample: PBMCs.

CDR3 DNA sequence: TGTGCCAGCAGCGTCTTCTCCGGGAGCGGGAATCAGCCCCAGCATTTT. Amino acid sequence: CASSVFSGSGNQPQHF. V is TRBV5-8 and J is TRBJ1-5; no firm D call. Trimming removed 4 bases at V and 4 bases at J, with 18 bases between. This CDR3 has 16 amino acids. CDR1 is SGHTS, CDR2 YDEGEE, per germline.